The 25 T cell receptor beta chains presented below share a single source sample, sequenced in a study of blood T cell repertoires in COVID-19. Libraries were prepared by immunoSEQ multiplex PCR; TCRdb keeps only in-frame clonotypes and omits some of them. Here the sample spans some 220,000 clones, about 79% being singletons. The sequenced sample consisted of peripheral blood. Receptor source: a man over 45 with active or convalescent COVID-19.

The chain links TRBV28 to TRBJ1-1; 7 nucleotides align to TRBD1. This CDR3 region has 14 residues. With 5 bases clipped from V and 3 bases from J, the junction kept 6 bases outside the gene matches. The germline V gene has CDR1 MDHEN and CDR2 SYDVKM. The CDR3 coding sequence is TGTGCCAGCAGTCCGGGACAGTTGTACACTGAAGCTTTCTTT. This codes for CASSPGQLYTEAFF.

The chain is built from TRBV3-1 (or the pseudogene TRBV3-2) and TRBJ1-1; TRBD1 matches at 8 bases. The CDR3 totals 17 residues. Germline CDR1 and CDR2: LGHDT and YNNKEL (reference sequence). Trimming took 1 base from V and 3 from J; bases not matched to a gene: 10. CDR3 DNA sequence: TGTGCCAGCAGCCAAGGCAGGGGGCTATCAAGGGACACTGAAGCTTTCTTT. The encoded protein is CASSQGRGLSRDTEAFF.

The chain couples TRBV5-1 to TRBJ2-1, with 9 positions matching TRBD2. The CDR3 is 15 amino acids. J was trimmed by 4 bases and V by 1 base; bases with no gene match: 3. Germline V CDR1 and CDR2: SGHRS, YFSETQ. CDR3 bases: TGCGCCAGCAGCTTGCAGAGCGGGGGGTACAATGAGCAGTTCTTC. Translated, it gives CASSLQSGGYNEQFF.

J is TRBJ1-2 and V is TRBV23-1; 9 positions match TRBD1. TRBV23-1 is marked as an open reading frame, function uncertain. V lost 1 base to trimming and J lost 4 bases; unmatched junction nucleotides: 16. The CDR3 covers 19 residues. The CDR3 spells CASSQFVAGQGGSCYGYTF. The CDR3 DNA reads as TGCGCCAGCAGTCAATTCGTAGCGGGACAGGGAGGATCATGCTATGGCTACACCTTC.

CDR3 nucleotides: TGTGCCAGCAGCTTAGTGGGACAGGGGAATAATCAGCCCCAGCATTTT. It yields the protein CASSLVGQGNNQPQHF. This chain links TRBV7-3 with TRBJ1-5; TRBD1 agrees at 10 bases. This CDR3 has 16 residues. Losses at the gene ends were 2 bases for V and 4 bases for J; bases not matched to a gene: 5. CDR1 and CDR2 from the germline V gene are SGHTA and FQGTGA.

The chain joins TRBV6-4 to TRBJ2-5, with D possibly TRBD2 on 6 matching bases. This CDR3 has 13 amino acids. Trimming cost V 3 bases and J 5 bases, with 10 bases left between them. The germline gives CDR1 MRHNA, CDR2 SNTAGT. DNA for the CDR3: TGTGCCAGCAGTGATCTCAGCGGGGAGACCCAGTACTTC. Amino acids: CASSDLSGETQYF.

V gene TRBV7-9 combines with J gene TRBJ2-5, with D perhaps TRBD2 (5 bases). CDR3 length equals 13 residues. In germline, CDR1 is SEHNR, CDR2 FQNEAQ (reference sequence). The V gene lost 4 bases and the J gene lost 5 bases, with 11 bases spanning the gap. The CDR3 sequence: CASSSGFAETQYF. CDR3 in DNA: TGTGCCAGCAGCTCGGGGTTCGCGGAGACCCAGTACTTC.

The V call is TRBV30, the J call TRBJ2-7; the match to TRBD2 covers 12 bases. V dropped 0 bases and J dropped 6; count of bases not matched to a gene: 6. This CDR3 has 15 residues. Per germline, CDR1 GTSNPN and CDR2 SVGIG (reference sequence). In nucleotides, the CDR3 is TGTGCCTGGAGTGTGTCGACTAGCGGGAGCTCCGAGCAGTACTTC. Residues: CAWSVSTSGSSEQYF.

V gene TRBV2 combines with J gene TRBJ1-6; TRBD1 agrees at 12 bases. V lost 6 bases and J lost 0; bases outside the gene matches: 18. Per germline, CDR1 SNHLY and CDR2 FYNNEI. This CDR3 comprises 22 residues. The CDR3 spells CASSGATGTGGLRSSYNSPLHF. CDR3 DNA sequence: TGTGCCAGCAGCGGTGCTACCGGGACAGGGGGCCTTCGAAGCTCCTATAATTCACCCCTCCACTTT. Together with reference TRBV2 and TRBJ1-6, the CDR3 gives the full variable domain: EPEVTQTPSHQVTQMGQEVILRCVPISNHLYFYWYRQILGQKVEFLVSFYNNEISEKSEIFDDQFSVERPDGSNFTLKIRSTKLEDSAMYFCASSGATGTGGLRSSYNSPLHFGNGTRLTVT.

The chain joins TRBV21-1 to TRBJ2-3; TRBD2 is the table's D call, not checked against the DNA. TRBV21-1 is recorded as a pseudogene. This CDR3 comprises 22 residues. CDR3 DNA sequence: TGTGCCAGCAGCCTCGGGGGGGCCCGACAGGGACCCACGTCGGCTAGCACAGATACGCAGTATTTT. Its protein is CASSLGGARQGPTSASTDTQYF.

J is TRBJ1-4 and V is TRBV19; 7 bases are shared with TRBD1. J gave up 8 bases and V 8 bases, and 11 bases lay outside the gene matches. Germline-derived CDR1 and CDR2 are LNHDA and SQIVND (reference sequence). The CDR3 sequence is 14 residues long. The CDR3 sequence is CASGQGERREKLFF. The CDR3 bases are TGTGCCAGTGGCCAGGGGGAACGTAGGGAAAAACTGTTTTTT.

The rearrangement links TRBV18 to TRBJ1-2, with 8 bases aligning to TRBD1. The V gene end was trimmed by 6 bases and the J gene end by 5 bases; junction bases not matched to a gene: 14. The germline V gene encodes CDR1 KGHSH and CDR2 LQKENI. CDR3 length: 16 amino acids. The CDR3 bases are TGTGCCAGCTCGGAGCTCGGACAGGGAATATGGTATGGCTACACCTTC. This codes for CASSELGQGIWYGYTF.

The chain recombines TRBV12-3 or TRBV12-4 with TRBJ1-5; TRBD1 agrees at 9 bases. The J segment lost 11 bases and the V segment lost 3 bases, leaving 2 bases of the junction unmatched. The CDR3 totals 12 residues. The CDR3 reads CASSFGQGSQHF. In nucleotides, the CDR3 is TGTGCCAGCAGTTTCGGACAGGGGTCCCAGCATTTT.

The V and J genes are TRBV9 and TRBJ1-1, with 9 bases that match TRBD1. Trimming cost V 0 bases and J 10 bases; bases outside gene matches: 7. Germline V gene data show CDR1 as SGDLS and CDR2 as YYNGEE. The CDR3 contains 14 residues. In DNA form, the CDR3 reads TGTGCCAGCAGCGTAGATTCCGACAGGGGGGGAGCTTTCTTT. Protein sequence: CASSVDSDRGGAFF.

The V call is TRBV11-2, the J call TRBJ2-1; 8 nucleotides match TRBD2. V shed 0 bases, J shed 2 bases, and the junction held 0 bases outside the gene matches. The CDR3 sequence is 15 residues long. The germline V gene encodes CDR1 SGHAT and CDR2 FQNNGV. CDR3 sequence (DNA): TGTGCCAGCAGCTTAGACGGGGGGGCCTACAATGAGCAGTTCTTC. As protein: CASSLDGGAYNEQFF.

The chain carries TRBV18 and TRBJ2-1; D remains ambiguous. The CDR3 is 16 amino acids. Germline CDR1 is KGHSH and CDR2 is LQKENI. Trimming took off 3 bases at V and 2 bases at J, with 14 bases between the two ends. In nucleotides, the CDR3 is TGTGCCAGCTCACCCTCAATAGCACGGGCCTACAATGAGCAGTTCTTC. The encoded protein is CASSPSIARAYNEQFF.

In DNA, the CDR3 is TGTGCCAGCAGCTCCGGGACAGGGGGCGCAGCTAATGAAAAACTGTTTTTT. Translated: CASSSGTGGAANEKLFF. The chain employs TRBV7-2 and TRBJ1-4; 12 bases agree with TRBD1. Unmatched junction bases numbered 6, after V lost 4 bases and J lost 3 bases. The germline V gene has CDR1 SGHTA and CDR2 FQGNSA. This CDR3 is 17 amino acids long.

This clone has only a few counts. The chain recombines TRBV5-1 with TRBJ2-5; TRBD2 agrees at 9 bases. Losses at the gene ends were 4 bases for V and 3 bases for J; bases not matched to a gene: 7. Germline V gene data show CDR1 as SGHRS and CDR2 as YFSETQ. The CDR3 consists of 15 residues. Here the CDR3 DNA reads TGCGCCAGCAGCAGAAGCGGGGGGTTTGAAGAGACCCAGTACTTC. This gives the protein CASSRSGGFEETQYF.

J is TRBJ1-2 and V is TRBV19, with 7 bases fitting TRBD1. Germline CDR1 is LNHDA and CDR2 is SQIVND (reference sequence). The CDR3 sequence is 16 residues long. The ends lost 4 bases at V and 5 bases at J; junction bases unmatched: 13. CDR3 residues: CASSNSGQTSGYGYTF. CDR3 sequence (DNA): TGTGCCAGTAGTAACTCGGGACAGACCTCTGGGTATGGCTACACCTTC.

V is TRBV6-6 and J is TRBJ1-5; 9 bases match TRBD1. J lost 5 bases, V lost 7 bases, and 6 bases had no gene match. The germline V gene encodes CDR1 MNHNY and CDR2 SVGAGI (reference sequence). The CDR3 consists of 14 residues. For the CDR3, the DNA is TGTGCCAGCACCACAACAGGGGGCGATCAGCCCCAGCATTTT. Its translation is CASTTTGGDQPQHF.

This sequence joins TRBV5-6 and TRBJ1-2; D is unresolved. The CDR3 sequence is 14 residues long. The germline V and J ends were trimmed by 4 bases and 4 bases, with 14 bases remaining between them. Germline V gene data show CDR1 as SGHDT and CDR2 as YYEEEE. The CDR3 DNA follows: TGTGCCAGCAGCCTTGGCGGGTCCCGCTATGGCTACACCTTC. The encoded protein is CASSLGGSRYGYTF.

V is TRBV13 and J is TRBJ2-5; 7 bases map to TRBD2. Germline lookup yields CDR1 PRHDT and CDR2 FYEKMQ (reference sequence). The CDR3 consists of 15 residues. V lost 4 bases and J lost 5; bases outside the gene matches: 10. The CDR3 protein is CASSWRLAPGETQYF. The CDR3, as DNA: TGTGCCAGCAGCTGGCGACTAGCTCCCGGGGAGACCCAGTACTTC.

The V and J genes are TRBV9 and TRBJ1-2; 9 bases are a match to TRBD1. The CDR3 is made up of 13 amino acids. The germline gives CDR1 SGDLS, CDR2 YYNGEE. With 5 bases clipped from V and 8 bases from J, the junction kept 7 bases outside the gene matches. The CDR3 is CASRYGTGNGYTF. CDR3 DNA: TGTGCCAGCAGATACGGGACAGGGAACGGCTACACCTTC.

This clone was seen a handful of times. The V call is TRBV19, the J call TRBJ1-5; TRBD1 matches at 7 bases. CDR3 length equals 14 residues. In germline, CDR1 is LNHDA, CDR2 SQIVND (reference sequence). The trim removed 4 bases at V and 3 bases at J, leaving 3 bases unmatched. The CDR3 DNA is TGTGCCAGTAGTACCAGGGGGGACAATCAGCCCCAGCATTTT. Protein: CASSTRGDNQPQHF.

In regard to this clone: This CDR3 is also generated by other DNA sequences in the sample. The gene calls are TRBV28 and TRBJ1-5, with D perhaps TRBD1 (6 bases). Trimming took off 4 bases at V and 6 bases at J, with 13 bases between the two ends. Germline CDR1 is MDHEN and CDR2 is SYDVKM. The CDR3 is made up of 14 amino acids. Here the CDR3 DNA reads TGTGCCAGCAGTTCACAGGGCCGGGGTCAGCCCCAGCATTTT. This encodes CASSSQGRGQPQHF.